The sequence of this TCR beta chain was determined in a study of T cells in Graves' hyperthyroidism and ophthalmopathy. The V and J ends lost 5 bases and 2 bases respectively, with 9 bases between them. CDR3 length: 13 amino acids. This clonotype was observed a handful of times. TCR beta CDR3 region amplification was performed from RNA transcripts. The HTBI primer set drove a first-round RT-PCR of the TCR CDR3. MiXCR, run by TCRdb on the multiplex PCR reads, gives a single entry per CDR3 protein. The sample yields some 400,000 distinct CDR3 sequences, about 14% seen once. Sequencing input: blood. J is TRBJ1-2 and V is TRBV12-3 or TRBV12-4, with D maybe TRBD1 (5 bases). The TCR sequence derives from an older woman with Graves' hyperthyroidism. The CDR3 nucleotides are TGTGCCAGCAGTAGACAGAAAAACTATGGCTACACCTTC. Translating it yields CASSRQKNYGYTF.